One and the same sample provided the 9 T cell receptor beta chains below, sequenced in a study of CD8 T cells in Susac syndrome. RNA in amounts of roughly 0.5 to 1 ug was reverse transcribed with random hexamers. MiXCR, applied by TCRdb to the immunoSEQ multiplex PCR reads, yields one record per CDR3 protein. The table lists 200,000 or so distinct CDR3 sequences, about 95% of them singletons. The material sequenced was CD4+ T cells from PBMCs. The origin of the receptors is a human donor with multiple sclerosis.

V gene TRBV3-1 combines with J gene TRBJ2-1; 8 positions agree with TRBD2. The CDR3 has 16 amino acids. V lost 4 bases, J lost 2 bases, and 7 bases stayed unmatched. Germline CDR1 is LGHDT and CDR2 is YNNKEL (reference sequence). The CDR3 spells CASSPPGLDTYNEQFF. CDR3 sequence (DNA): TGTGCCAGCAGCCCGCCGGGACTAGATACCTACAATGAGCAGTTCTTC.

The chain joins TRBV3-1 to TRBJ2-6, with 7 bases aligning to TRBD1. The CDR3 runs 17 residues. CDR1 is LGHDT, CDR2 YNNKEL, per germline (reference sequence). The V gene end was trimmed by 1 base and the J gene end by 3 bases; junction bases not matched to a gene: 6. The CDR3 nucleotides read TGTGCCAGCAGCCAAGGGGCAGGGGGAGTTGGGGCCAACGTCCTGACTTTC. This encodes CASSQGAGGVGANVLTF. The complete variable domain, with remaining parts taken from reference TRBV3-1 and TRBJ2-6, reads DTAVSQTPKYLVTQMGNDKSIKCEQNLGHDTMYWYKQDSKKFLKIMFSYNNKELIINETVPNRFSPKSPDKAHLNLHINSLELGDSAVYFCASSQGAGGVGANVLTFGAGSRLTVL.

The chain employs TRBV30 and TRBJ2-7; 7 nucleotides match TRBD1. From germline, CDR1 is GTSNPN and CDR2 SVGIG (reference sequence). V lost 3 bases to trimming and J lost 0 bases; unmatched junction nucleotides: 8. The CDR3 runs to 15 residues. CDR3 region: CAWSRDSLYSYEQYF. As DNA, the CDR3 is TGTGCCTGGAGCCGGGACAGCCTTTACTCCTACGAGCAGTACTTC.

Here the CDR3 DNA reads TGTGCCAGCAGCCACTTACAAAAGTCTGGGGCCAACGTCCTGACTTTC. Amino acid sequence: CASSHLQKSGANVLTF. This chain uses TRBV7-9 with TRBJ2-6, with D hard to call. From germline, CDR1 is SEHNR and CDR2 FQNEAQ (reference sequence). The CDR3 contains 16 residues. Trimming stripped 5 bases from V and 1 base from J, with 12 bases between.

The chain recombines TRBV2 with TRBJ1-5, with 12 bases fitting TRBD1. The CDR3 runs 15 residues. V gave up 5 bases and J gave up 5 bases; unmatched junction bases: 4. From germline, CDR1 is SNHLY and CDR2 FYNNEI. This chain's CDR3 is CASSPGTGGYQPQHF. For the CDR3, the DNA is TGTGCCAGCAGTCCCGGGACAGGGGGCTATCAGCCCCAGCATTTT.

The rearrangement joins TRBV19 to TRBJ2-4; weak D call: TRBD1 (6 bases). V dropped 7 bases and J dropped 2 bases, with 12 bases sitting between them. CDR1 LNHDA and CDR2 SQIVND come from the germline V gene (reference sequence). The CDR3 loop spans 14 amino acids. This CDR3 reads CASTEQGTKNIQYF. Here the CDR3 DNA reads TGTGCCAGTACAGAACAGGGTACCAAAAACATTCAGTACTTC.

The CDR3 DNA reads as TGTGCCAGCAGGGACAGAAGGAGAGCTTTCTTT. This gives the protein CASRDRRRAFF. The rearrangement links TRBV12-3 or TRBV12-4 to TRBJ1-1, with a possible D match to TRBD1 (6 bases). The length of the CDR3 is 11 residues. V lost 6 bases and J 10 bases, leaving 12 bases between the germline ends.

This chain connects TRBV30 to TRBJ1-5; no definite D call. The CDR3 is 14 amino acids. Germline values: CDR1 GTSNPN, CDR2 SVGIG (reference sequence). The V end lost 2 bases, the J end lost 1 base, and 9 bases lay between the germline ends. CDR3 sequence: CAWSWWGSNQPQHF. CDR3 nucleotides: TGTGCCTGGAGTTGGTGGGGAAGCAATCAGCCCCAGCATTTT.

The chain recombines TRBV5-1 with TRBJ1-5; D possibly corresponds to TRBD1 (5 bases). CDR1 and CDR2 from the germline V gene are SGHRS and YFSETQ. There are 13 residues in the CDR3. V lost 0 bases and J lost 8, with 9 bases in between. The CDR3, as DNA: TGCGCCAGCAGCTTGGCAGGGTTGGAGCCCCAGCATTTT. It codes for CASSLAGLEPQHF. The full variable domain, completed using reference TRBV5-1 and TRBJ1-5, is KAGVTQTPRYLIKTRGQQVTLSCSPISGHRSVSWYQQTPGQGLQFLFEYFSETQRNKGNFPGRFSGRQFSNSRSEMNVSTLELGDSALYLCASSLAGLEPQHFGDGTRLSIL.